The next 27 T cell receptor beta chains were all read from a single sample in a study of T cells after yellow fever vaccination. TCRdb analysed the 5' RACE reads with MiXCR anew, one entry per CDR3 protein. The sample includes 450,000 to 550,000 distinct CDR3 sequences, 20% to 25% of them seen just once. The specimen comprised PBMCs, sampled about 21 days after the first yellow fever vaccination. All receptors come from a man between 18 and 29 years old who received the YFV17D yellow fever vaccine.

This chain uses TRBV7-9 with TRBJ2-5; D not resolved. CDR1 SEHNR and CDR2 FQNEAQ come from the germline V gene (reference sequence). The CDR3 spans 12 residues. The ends were cut back, 9 bases at V and 2 bases at J, with 10 bases in the middle. The CDR3 loop is CASRTEQETQYF. The CDR3 DNA is TGTGCCAGTAGGACGGAGCAAGAGACCCAGTACTTC.

The chain links TRBV20-1 to TRBJ2-5; 8 bases are shared with TRBD2. CDR1 and CDR2 (germline): DFQATT, SNEGSKA (reference sequence). V shed 2 bases, J shed 2 bases, and the junction held 7 bases outside the gene matches. The CDR3 loop spans 15 amino acids. The DNA for the CDR3 is TGCAGTGCTAGACGCGGGGGGTTTCCTCAAGAGACCCAGTACTTC. Amino acid sequence: CSARRGGFPQETQYF.

This clonotype was counted only a few times. The V gene is TRBV20-1, the J gene TRBJ2-5; possibly TRBD2 for D (5 bases). The V end lost 2 bases, the J end lost 1 base, and 14 bases lay between the germline ends. Germline CDR1 and CDR2: DFQATT and SNEGSKA (reference sequence). This CDR3 contains 15 residues. The CDR3 DNA sequence: TGCAGTGCTAGAACCAAGCGGAACTTCCAAGAGACCCAGTACTTC. Amino acids: CSARTKRNFQETQYF.

The rearrangement links TRBV5-1 to TRBJ2-5; TRBD2 matches 12 bases. Per germline, CDR1 SGHRS and CDR2 YFSETQ. The length of the CDR3 is 17 residues. With V trimmed by 0 bases and J by 4 bases, 7 bases remained unmatched. The CDR3 loop reads CASSLALAGGSVETQYF. In nucleotides, the CDR3 is TGCGCCAGCAGCTTGGCCCTAGCGGGGGGGTCGGTAGAGACCCAGTACTTC.

The CDR3 DNA reads as TGCGCCAGCTGGGGCAGCGGGGGGGCCACTGAGCAGTTCTTC. Protein sequence: CASWGSGGATEQFF. The gene calls are TRBV5-1 and TRBJ2-1; the match to TRBD2 covers 10 bases. The CDR3 is made up of 14 amino acids. Unmatched junction bases numbered 10, after V lost 7 bases and J lost 9 bases. Germline CDR1 is SGHRS and CDR2 is YFSETQ.

V is TRBV10-3 and J is TRBJ2-5, with 9 positions matching TRBD2. The V segment lost 10 bases and the J segment 2 bases; nucleotides outside the gene matches: 11. Looked up from germline, CDR1 is ENHRY and CDR2 is SYGVKD. The CDR3 is 15 amino acids. Written as DNA, the CDR3 is TGTGCCACCGGTCCGGCTAGCGGGGAGCAAGAGACCCAGTACTTC. This codes for CATGPASGEQETQYF.

This clonotype was detected only a few times. The genes are TRBV5-1 and TRBJ2-1; 11 nucleotides align to TRBD1. V gave up 0 bases and J gave up 7 bases; unmatched junction bases: 6. This CDR3 is 16 amino acids long. The V gene's germline CDR1 is SGHRS and CDR2 YFSETQ. Written as DNA, the CDR3 is TGCGCCAGCAGCTTGGCCGGACAGGGGGCCCTGAATGAGCAGTTCTTC. This encodes CASSLAGQGALNEQFF.

In this sample, this clonotype turned up a few times. V usage is TRBV21-1 and J usage is TRBJ1-3; the DNA was not compared with TRBD1, the D call given in the table. TRBV21-1 is annotated as a pseudogene. The CDR3 has 16 amino acids. Here the CDR3 DNA reads TGTGCCAGCGCTATACGGGACAGGGGCTCTGGAAACACCATATATTTT. Translated: CASAIRDRGSGNTIYF.

This clonotype was observed a few times. The chain couples TRBV9 to TRBJ2-6; possibly TRBD1 for D (6 bases). The V gene lost 2 bases and the J gene lost 4 bases, with 10 bases spanning the gap. The CDR3 covers 15 residues. Germline CDR1 reads SGDLS; CDR2 reads YYNGEE. The CDR3, as DNA: TGTGCCAGCAGCGTTACAGGGTTAGGGGCCAACGTCCTGACTTTC. Amino acids: CASSVTGLGANVLTF.

This clonotype was seen a few times. V is TRBV7-3 and J is TRBJ2-6; maybe TRBD2 (7 bases). The germline gives CDR1 SGHTA, CDR2 FQGTGA. CDR3 length: 16 residues. V dropped 5 bases and J dropped 1 base, with 12 bases sitting between them. The CDR3, as DNA: TGTGCCAGCAGCGGAGGGGGGGAATCTGGGGCCAACGTCCTGACTTTC. Protein product: CASSGGGESGANVLTF.

This clonotype was counted between two and nine times. This chain links TRBV7-9 with TRBJ1-1; D possibly corresponds to TRBD1 (5 bases). Per the germline V gene, CDR1 is SEHNR and CDR2 is FQNEAQ (reference sequence). V dropped 5 bases and J dropped 2 bases, with 12 bases sitting between them. This CDR3 has 14 residues. The CDR3 DNA is TGTGCCAGCAGCAACCTACAGGCAAACACTGAAGCTTTCTTT. Translating it yields CASSNLQANTEAFF.

V is TRBV11-2 and J is TRBJ2-5; no firm D call. The germline CDR1 and CDR2 sequences are SGHAT and FQNNGV. V gave up 1 base and J gave up 7 bases, with 16 bases separating them. There are 15 residues in the CDR3. CDR3 in amino acids: CASSLVGSSRGTQYF. The CDR3 nucleotides read TGTGCCAGCAGCTTAGTGGGGTCCTCACGAGGGACCCAGTACTTC.

Worth noting for this clonotype: The junction departs from the called germline gene at one end, perhaps through a read error. The chain joins TRBV5-1 to TRBJ2-5; TRBD2 is a possible D gene (7 bases). CDR3 length: 13 amino acids. Germline CDR1 is SGHRS and CDR2 is YFSETQ. CDR3 in DNA: TGCGCCAGCAGCTTGCGGGGGGCAGAGACCCGGTACTTC. The encoded protein is CASSLRGAETRYF.

This clonotype was seen a few times. The V call is TRBV28, the J call TRBJ1-2; the D is unclear. The CDR3 is 14 residues long. The germline V and J ends were trimmed by 1 base and 4 bases, with 10 bases remaining between them. Germline assignment: CDR1 MDHEN and CDR2 SYDVKM. The CDR3 nucleotides read TGTGCCAGCAGTTTATTGGCAGTCGGCTATGGCTACACCTTC. Residues: CASSLLAVGYGYTF.

The chain recombines TRBV20-1 with TRBJ2-6, with 11 positions matching TRBD2. The V segment lost 5 bases and the J segment 4 bases; nucleotides outside the gene matches: 10. This CDR3 is 17 amino acids long. The germline CDR1 and CDR2 sequences are DFQATT and SNEGSKA (reference sequence). Here the CDR3 reads CSAVLAGVTLGANVLTF. The CDR3 DNA reads as TGCAGTGCTGTACTAGCGGGGGTTACCTTAGGGGCCAACGTCCTGACTTTC.

The chain combines TRBV7-6 with TRBJ1-2; tentatively, D is TRBD1 (6 bases). Germline CDR1 and CDR2: SGHVS and FNYEAQ. Trimming shortened V by 1 base and J by 8 bases, and 14 bases separated the two germline ends. The CDR3 has 14 residues. The CDR3 coding sequence is TGTGCCAGCAGCTTAGACGCGGGGGGCGGCGGCTACACCTTC. It yields the protein CASSLDAGGGGYTF.

This clonotype was counted between two and nine times. The rearrangement links TRBV18 to TRBJ1-1, with TRBD1 matching over 10 bases. The CDR3 spans 14 residues. V lost 5 bases to trimming and J lost 5 bases; unmatched junction nucleotides: 5. The V gene's germline CDR1 is KGHSH and CDR2 LQKENI. CDR3 region: CASSGGTGVTEAFF. In DNA, the CDR3 is TGTGCCAGCTCAGGAGGGACAGGGGTAACTGAAGCTTTCTTT.

This clonotype occurred a few times. This rearrangement joins TRBV12-3 or TRBV12-4 to TRBJ2-3; D assignment may be TRBD1 or TRBD2 (6 bases each). V gave up 7 bases and J gave up 3 bases, with 20 bases separating them. The CDR3 extends over 16 amino acids. DNA of the CDR3: TGTGCCAGCACCCCCGGTTTGGGGGGCGGGACAGATACGCAGTATTTT. Its protein product is CASTPGLGGGTDTQYF.

This clonotype came up a few times. The chain couples TRBV5-1 to TRBJ1-1; 7 nucleotides match TRBD1. The germline gives CDR1 SGHRS, CDR2 YFSETQ. CDR3 length: 15 residues. Trimming cost V 3 bases and J 6 bases; bases outside gene matches: 11. CDR3 coding DNA: TGCGCCAGCAGCTCCCTCGCCGGGACAGAGTCTGAAGCTTTCTTT. This gives the protein CASSSLAGTESEAFF.

This clonotype was observed a handful of times. This sequence joins TRBV7-9 and TRBJ1-6, with D possibly TRBD1 on 6 matching bases. This CDR3 region has 12 residues. The germline gives CDR1 SEHNR, CDR2 FQNEAQ (reference sequence). Trimming took 3 bases from V and 11 from J, leaving 8 bases between them. CDR3 amino acids: CASSFRGPPLHF. DNA for the CDR3: TGTGCCAGCAGCTTCAGGGGCCCACCCCTCCACTTT.

This clonotype was seen a few times. The rearrangement uses TRBV29-1 and TRBJ2-1, with TRBD2 matching over 7 bases. Germline values: CDR1 SQVTM, CDR2 ANQGSEA. The CDR3 loop spans 14 amino acids. Losses at the gene ends were 7 bases for V and 7 bases for J; bases not matched to a gene: 13. In DNA, the CDR3 is TGCAGCGCCGCGGGGGAGTGGACGGCGAATGAGCAGTTCTTC. Translated, it gives CSAAGEWTANEQFF.

The V and J genes are TRBV25-1 and TRBJ2-1; 7 nucleotides match TRBD2. Germline CDR1 is MGHDK and CDR2 is SYGVNS. This CDR3 comprises 17 residues. The junction had 8 bases not matched to a gene; V was cut back by 3 bases and J by 0 bases. The CDR3 nucleotides are TGTGCCAGCAGTGACTATAGCGGGTTCGTCTCCTACAATGAGCAGTTCTTC. Its protein product is CASSDYSGFVSYNEQFF.

This clonotype occurred many times. This chain connects TRBV7-9 to TRBJ2-5, with 10 bases lining up with TRBD1. This CDR3 has 15 amino acids. The V and J ends lost 5 bases and 5 bases, in that order; junction bases with no gene match: 8. Germline CDR1 SEHNR, CDR2 FQNEAQ (reference sequence). CDR3 nucleotides: TGTGCCAGCAGCCACCGGGACAGGGGAGCGGAGACCCAGTACTTC. As protein: CASSHRDRGAETQYF.

This clonotype was observed many times. A read error is possible here, since a much larger clone lies one base away. The rearrangement uses TRBV5-1 and TRBJ1-2; the D is unclear. The CDR3 covers 13 residues. Germline-derived CDR1 and CDR2 are SGHRS and YFSETQ. V lost 0 bases and J 2 bases, leaving 5 bases between the germline ends. CDR3 in DNA: TGCGCCAGCAGCTTGGACCAGAACTATGGCTACACCTTC. Translating it yields CASSLDQNYGYTF.

This clonotype was counted between two and nine times. This chain uses TRBV4-2 with TRBJ2-2; D could derive from TRBD1 or TRBD2 (6 bases each). The V gene lost 1 base and the J gene lost 7 bases, with 10 bases spanning the gap. The CDR3 runs 14 residues. The germline V gene has CDR1 LGHNA and CDR2 YNFKEQ. The CDR3 protein is CASSQVEGGGELFF. In nucleotides, the CDR3 is TGTGCCAGCAGCCAAGTTGAGGGGGGCGGGGAGCTGTTTTTT.

The chain uses TRBV27 and TRBJ1-6, with D perhaps matching TRBD1 (5 bases). Trimming removed 5 bases from V and 7 bases from J, with 12 bases in between. CDR3 size: 14 residues. CDR1 is MNHEY, CDR2 SMNVEV, per germline (reference sequence). The chain's CDR3 is CASSLEWGNSPLHF. CDR3 in DNA: TGTGCCAGCAGTCTAGAGTGGGGGAATTCACCCCTCCACTTT.

Ten or more counts support this clonotype. V is TRBV5-1 and J is TRBJ2-1; 9 positions match TRBD1. Germline CDR1 reads SGHRS; CDR2 reads YFSETQ. The V and J ends lost 4 bases and 8 bases, in that order; junction bases with no gene match: 4. The CDR3 is made up of 13 amino acids. The CDR3 spells CASSPGQGYEQFF. Here the CDR3 DNA reads TGCGCCAGCAGCCCCGGACAGGGGTATGAGCAGTTCTTC. The full variable domain, with the rest looked up from reference TRBV5-1 and TRBJ2-1, is KAGVTQTPRYLIKTRGQQVTLSCSPISGHRSVSWYQQTPGQGLQFLFEYFSETQRNKGNFPGRFSGRQFSNSRSEMNVSTLELGDSALYLCASSPGQGYEQFFGPGTRLTVL.